Each of the 13 T cell receptor beta chains below was sequenced from the same sample in a study of blood T cell repertoires in COVID-19. Assay used: immunoSEQ multiplex PCR; TCRdb lists only in-frame clones, some missing. This repertoire shows under 250,000 clones, about 91% found once; its top ten account for approximately 1.4%. The sample taken for sequencing was peripheral blood. The receptors originated from an elderly man with acute or convalescent COVID-19.

The chain links TRBV14 to TRBJ1-2; TRBD1 matches 8 bases. The CDR3 runs to 16 residues. Germline V lookup: CDR1 SGHDN, CDR2 FVKESK. V gave up 0 bases and J gave up 7 bases; unmatched junction bases: 10. The CDR3 DNA is TGTGCCAGCAGCCAAGATTTGGGCAGGGGGCCGGCTGGCTACACCTTC. Encoded protein: CASSQDLGRGPAGYTF.

The chain has TRBV4-1 and TRBJ1-1; TRBD1 matches 7 bases. V lost 3 bases, J lost 1 base, and 2 bases stayed unmatched. This CDR3 is 14 amino acids long. Germline values: CDR1 MGHRA, CDR2 YSYEKL. The CDR3 nucleotides read TGCGCCAGCAGCCAGAGGACAGGGAACACTGAAGCTTTCTTT. Its translation: CASSQRTGNTEAFF.

This chain joins TRBV24-1 and TRBJ2-4; D possibly corresponds to TRBD2 (5 bases). The CDR3 length is 13 residues. Trimming removed 9 bases at V and 2 bases at J, with 10 bases between. Germline V CDR1 and CDR2: KGHDR, SFDVKD. This chain's CDR3 is CATLRGSKNIQYF. The CDR3 region has the DNA TGTGCCACCCTTCGGGGTTCCAAAAACATTCAGTACTTC.

The chain couples TRBV7-9 to TRBJ2-1; perhaps TRBD1 as D (6 bases). Germline CDR1 reads SEHNR; CDR2 reads FQNEAQ (reference sequence). This CDR3 is 15 amino acids long. V lost 1 base, J lost 4 bases, and 11 bases lay in between. CDR3 sequence reads: CASSLVTGWYNEQFF. In DNA form, the CDR3 reads TGTGCCAGCAGCTTAGTCACAGGGTGGTACAATGAGCAGTTCTTC.

The gene calls are TRBV7-8 and TRBJ2-7; unclear D gene. Trimming removed 0 bases from V and 2 bases from J, with 11 bases in between. The CDR3 sequence is 15 residues long. The germline V gene has CDR1 SGHVS and CDR2 FQNEAQ. CDR3 in amino acids: CASSLALTPTYEQYF. CDR3 nucleotides: TGTGCCAGCAGCTTAGCACTCACTCCGACCTACGAGCAGTACTTC.

The chain joins TRBV11-2 to TRBJ1-1; D unresolved. V shed 0 bases and J shed 0 bases, with 8 bases lying between them. The CDR3 consists of 15 residues. The germline gives CDR1 SGHAT, CDR2 FQNNGV. The CDR3 loop is CASSLEPSLNTEAFF. The CDR3 nucleotides are TGTGCCAGCAGCTTAGAACCAAGCCTGAACACTGAAGCTTTCTTT.

CDR3 bases: TGTGCCAGCAGCTTCCGTGAGGAAAAACTGTTTTTT. Translated: CASSFREEKLFF. The chain has TRBV5-4 and TRBJ1-4; the D is unclear. V was pared by 2 bases and J by 8 bases, with 7 bases between. This CDR3 comprises 12 residues. Germline CDR1 is SGHNT and CDR2 is YYREEE (reference sequence).

The V call is TRBV7-2, the J call TRBJ1-6; TRBD1 matches at 7 bases. Trimming at V came to 5 bases and at J to 1 base, leaving 2 bases not matched to a gene. Germline CDR1 is SGHTA and CDR2 is FQGNSA. The CDR3 spans 15 residues. This CDR3 reads CASSRRGSYNSPLHF. The DNA of the CDR3 is TGTGCCAGCAGCCGCAGGGGGTCCTATAATTCACCCCTCCACTTT.

The rearrangement links TRBV28 to TRBJ2-7; TRBD1 aligns across 11 bases. Germline V gene data show CDR1 as MDHEN and CDR2 as SYDVKM. This CDR3 has 15 residues. J was trimmed by 6 bases and V by 5 bases; bases with no gene match: 9. The chain's CDR3 is CASSTPGTGGVEQYF. The CDR3 DNA sequence: TGTGCCAGCAGTACCCCCGGGACAGGGGGGGTCGAGCAGTACTTC.

The V call is TRBV10-3, the J call TRBJ2-5, with D tentatively TRBD1 (6 bases). Germline V CDR1 and CDR2: ENHRY, SYGVKD. The CDR3 is 15 residues long. Between the trimmed V and J ends, which lost 2 bases and 4 bases, there was a span of 14 bases. The CDR3 loop reads CAISEGYRDAETQYF. The CDR3 nucleotides are TGTGCCATCAGTGAGGGGTACAGGGACGCAGAGACCCAGTACTTC.

The chain has TRBV29-1 and TRBJ1-2; TRBD1 is a possible D gene (5 bases). Germline V gives CDR1 SQVTM, CDR2 ANQGSEA. The CDR3 totals 13 residues. V was trimmed by 6 bases and J by 5 bases, leaving 16 bases between them. The CDR3 nucleotides read TGCAGCGTCTGGGTACAGGCGGGGTATGGCTACACCTTC. Translation gives CSVWVQAGYGYTF.

The gene calls are TRBV5-6 and TRBJ2-5; TRBD1 matches 8 bases. Germline V gene sequence: CDR1 SGHDT, CDR2 YYEEEE. The CDR3 covers 13 residues. The V and J ends lost 4 bases and 4 bases, in that order; junction bases with no gene match: 3. The chain's CDR3 is CASSPTGGETQYF. CDR3 DNA sequence: TGTGCCAGCAGCCCAACAGGGGGAGAGACCCAGTACTTC.

This clone was seen a handful of times. The V and J genes are TRBV7-2 and TRBJ1-5; TRBD1 agrees at 9 bases. J gave up 8 bases and V 5 bases, and 7 bases lay outside the gene matches. Germline V gene lookup returns CDR1 SGHTA and CDR2 FQGNSA. The CDR3 spans 14 residues. CDR3 in DNA: TGTGCCAGCAGCGCTAACAGGGGGCGTGAGCCCCAGCATTTT. Protein product: CASSANRGREPQHF.